Listed below are T cell receptor beta chains from one sample, sequenced in a study of blood T cell repertoires in COVID-19. Produced via immunoSEQ multiplex PCR; TCRdb's table is partial and in-frame only. The data hold hundreds of thousands of clones, with 70% to 90% observed a single time. Sequencing used peripheral blood. These receptors were collected from a woman between 35 and 50 years old who had recovered from COVID-19. CDR3s leave out the opening cysteine and the closing phenylalanine or tryptophan. Clone sizes are given selectively: once, few, many, or a class where the clone is expanded.

clone_size	v_call	j_call	cdr3_aa
.	TRBV15	TRBJ2-7	ATSRGDRGYEQY
.	TRBV28	TRBJ1-2	ASSFRGTGFGYT
once	TRBV7-3	TRBJ2-3	ASSPKGPSRGTDTQY
.	TRBV19	TRBJ1-2	ATLDTHYGYT
.	TRBV7-9	TRBJ2-1	ASSLATSGGFGNEQF
.	TRBV6-2/TRBV6-3	TRBJ2-7	ASSRTSGTAYEQY
.	TRBV19	TRBJ2-1	ASRPTGTGGRWSYNEQF
.	TRBV29-1	TRBJ2-1	SVIGQGEDQF
.	TRBV6-6	TRBJ1-1	ASSYGQGANTEAF
.	TRBV4-2	TRBJ2-7	ASSQAGGIPY
.	TRBV19	TRBJ2-3	ASSMLARDTQY
.	TRBV4-2	TRBJ2-3	ASSPRTSGGSDTQY
.	TRBV7-6	TRBJ2-1	ASSRSTQGYNEQF
.	TRBV2	TRBJ1-2	ASSPISGRILYGYT
.	TRBV7-9	TRBJ1-1	ASSLRGTEAF
.	TRBV4-2	TRBJ2-3	ASSTTGFTDTQY
.	TRBV4-3	TRBJ2-1	ASSQSQAPYNEQF
.	TRBV19	TRBJ2-7	ASRERGTGVDEQY
.	TRBV7-9	TRBJ2-1	ASRGTSGNNEQF
.	TRBV11-3	TRBJ2-7	ASSPWTSVYEQY
.	TRBV10-3	TRBJ2-7	AIRALAKGDEQY
.	TRBV6-5	TRBJ1-1	ASSPQGGTEAF
few	TRBV4-3	TRBJ2-6	ASSQDGGTGANVLT
.	TRBV5-1	TRBJ1-4	ASSLAGGTNEKLF
once	TRBV6-6	TRBJ2-2	ASSYSIDRAGELF
once	TRBV7-2	TRBJ2-1	ASSLGRQIANEQF
.	TRBV5-4	TRBJ1-6	VSSWTGGFSPLH
.	TRBV6-5	TRBJ2-5	ASTPRDRGQETQY
.	TRBV11-2	TRBJ1-2	ASSLGTGGEYGYT
once	TRBV7-2	TRBJ2-3	ASSLTVMSGYSSTDTQY
.	TRBV6-2/TRBV6-3	TRBJ1-2	ASSYISRQANGYT
.	TRBV6-5	TRBJ2-4	ASRPPGLRNIQY
.	TRBV11-3	TRBJ2-5	ASRWDRVRETQY
.	TRBV18	TRBJ2-2	ASWTPGGSPF
.	TRBV6-1	TRBJ1-4	ASSEPGQPNEKLF
.	TRBV19	TRBJ2-3	ASSMDRQGSDTQY
.	TRBV30	TRBJ1-1	AWSIRSADTEAF
.	TRBV5-3	TRBJ2-5	ARSPKRGGGEY
.	TRBV11-3	TRBJ2-6	ASSPQGAGANVLT
.	TRBV7-2	TRBJ2-7	ASSAGLAGIGYEQY
.	TRBV6-6	TRBJ1-2	ASVNRNYGYT
.	TRBV5-6	TRBJ2-1	ASSSGLARRNEQF
.	TRBV2	TRBJ1-3	ASSLDRAAGNTIY
many	TRBV7-8	TRBJ1-1	ASSLGGTGSATGTEAF
.	TRBV27	TRBJ1-3	ASSLSIGSTIY
once	TRBV5-1	TRBJ1-3	ASSSLGANSGNTIY
.	TRBV19	TRBJ1-1	ASSILIGGLTF
.	TRBV10-3	TRBJ1-1	AISGTGNTEAF
.	TRBV2	TRBJ2-2	ASRPSDRNTGELF
.	TRBV18	TRBJ1-2	ASSAETGTANYGYT
.	TRBV6-2/TRBV6-3	TRBJ2-5	ASSPQGWKRTQY